Following are 2 T cell receptor beta chains from one sample sequenced in a study of T cells in Graves' hyperthyroidism and ophthalmopathy. It was RNA transcripts that yielded the amplified TCR beta CDR3 regions. The primer set for the first-round RT-PCR of the TCR CDR3 was HTBI. Each CDR3 protein gets one entry after TCRdb re-called the multiplex PCR reads with MiXCR. Among about half a million distinct CDR3 sequences listed, around 21% were seen once. Input material: blood. These receptors were obtained from a man between 18 and 29 years old with Graves' hyperthyroidism.

About this clonotype: Relative to the germline gene, one junction end is altered; a read error may explain this. This chain joins TRBV7-3 and TRBJ1-1; perhaps TRBD1 as D (6 bases). This CDR3 has 13 amino acids. CDR1 and CDR2 (germline): SGHTA, FQGTGA. CDR3 coding DNA: TGCGCCAGCAGCCGGGGGGCGCCCACTGAAGCTTTCTTT. Amino acid sequence: CASSRGAPTEAFF.

The J gene is TRBJ2-7, the V gene TRBV11-1; TRBD2 matches 9 bases. The ends lost 5 bases at V and 2 bases at J; junction bases unmatched: 7. Germline V gives CDR1 SGHAT, CDR2 FQDESV (reference sequence). This CDR3 has 15 amino acids. The CDR3 DNA reads as TGTGCCAGCAGCCGAAAGCGGGAGGACACCTACGAGCAGTACTTC. It codes for CASSRKREDTYEQYF.